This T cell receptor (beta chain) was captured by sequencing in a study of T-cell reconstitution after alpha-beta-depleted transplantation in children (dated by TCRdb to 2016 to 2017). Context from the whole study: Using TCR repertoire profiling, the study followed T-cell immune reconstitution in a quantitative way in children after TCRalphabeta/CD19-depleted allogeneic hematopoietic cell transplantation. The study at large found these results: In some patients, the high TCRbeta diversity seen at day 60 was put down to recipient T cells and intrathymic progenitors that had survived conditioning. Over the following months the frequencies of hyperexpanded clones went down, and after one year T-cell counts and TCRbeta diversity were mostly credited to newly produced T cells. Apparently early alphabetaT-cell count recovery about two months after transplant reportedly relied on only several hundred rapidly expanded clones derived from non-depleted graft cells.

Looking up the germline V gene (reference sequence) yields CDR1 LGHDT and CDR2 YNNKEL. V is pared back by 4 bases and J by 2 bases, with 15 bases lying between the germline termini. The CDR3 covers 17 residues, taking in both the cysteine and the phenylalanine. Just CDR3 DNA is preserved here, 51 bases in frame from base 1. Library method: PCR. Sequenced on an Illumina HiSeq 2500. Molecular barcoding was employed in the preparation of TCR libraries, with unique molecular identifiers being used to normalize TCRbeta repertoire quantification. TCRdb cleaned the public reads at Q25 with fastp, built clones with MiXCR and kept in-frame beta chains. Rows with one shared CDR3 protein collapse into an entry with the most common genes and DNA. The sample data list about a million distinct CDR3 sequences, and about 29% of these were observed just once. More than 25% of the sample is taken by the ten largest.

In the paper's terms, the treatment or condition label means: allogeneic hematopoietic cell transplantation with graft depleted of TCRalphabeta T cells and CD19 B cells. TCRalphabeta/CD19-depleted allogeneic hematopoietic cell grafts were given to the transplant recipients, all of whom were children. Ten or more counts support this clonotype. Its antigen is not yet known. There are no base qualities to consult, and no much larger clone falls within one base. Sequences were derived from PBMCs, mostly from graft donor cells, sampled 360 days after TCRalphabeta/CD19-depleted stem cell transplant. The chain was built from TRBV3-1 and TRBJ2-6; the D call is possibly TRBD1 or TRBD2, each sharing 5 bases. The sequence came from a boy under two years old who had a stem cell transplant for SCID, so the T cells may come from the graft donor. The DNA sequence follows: TGTGCCAGCAGCCCCGAGGGGTCAGCCCCTGGGGCCAACGTCCTGACTTTC. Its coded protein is CASSPEGSAPGANVLTF.